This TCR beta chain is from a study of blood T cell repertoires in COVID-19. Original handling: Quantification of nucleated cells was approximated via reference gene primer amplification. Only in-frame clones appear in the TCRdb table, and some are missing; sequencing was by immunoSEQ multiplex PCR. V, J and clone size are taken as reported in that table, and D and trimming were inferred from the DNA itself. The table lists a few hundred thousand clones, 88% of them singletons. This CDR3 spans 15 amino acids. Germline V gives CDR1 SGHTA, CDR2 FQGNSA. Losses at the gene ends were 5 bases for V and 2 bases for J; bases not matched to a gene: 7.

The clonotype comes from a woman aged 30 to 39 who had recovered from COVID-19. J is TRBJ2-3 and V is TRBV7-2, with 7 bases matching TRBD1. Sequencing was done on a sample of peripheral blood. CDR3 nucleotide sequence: TGTGCCAGCAGCCCCGAAGGGGGCCCCACAGATACGCAGTATTTT. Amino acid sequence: CASSPEGGPTDTQYF.